Following are 23 T cell receptor beta chains from one sample sequenced in a study of blood T cell repertoires in COVID-19. Libraries were prepared by immunoSEQ multiplex PCR; TCRdb keeps only in-frame clonotypes and omits some of them. This table holds 250,000 to 350,000 clones, 87% found once. Input material: peripheral blood. Receptors originate from a woman aged 45-65 years who had recovered from COVID-19.

J is TRBJ1-1 and V is TRBV12-3 or TRBV12-4; D not resolved. Trimming shortened V by 2 bases and J by 5 bases, and 9 bases separated the two germline ends. The CDR3 sequence is 13 residues long. DNA of the CDR3: TGTGCCAGCAGTTTAAGTCGGCGGACTGAAGCTTTCTTT. The encoded protein is CASSLSRRTEAFF.

The CDR3, as DNA: TGTGCCAGCAGCCCCTCCGGGACAGGGGGCGATTCCTATGGCTACACCTTC. This translates into CASSPSGTGGDSYGYTF. The gene calls are TRBV9 and TRBJ1-2; 12 bases map to TRBD1. The CDR3 loop spans 17 amino acids. The germline CDR1 and CDR2 sequences are SGDLS and YYNGEE. The junction had 11 bases not matched to a gene; V was cut back by 4 bases and J by 4 bases.

V is TRBV6-2 or TRBV6-3 and J is TRBJ2-5; D is unresolved. With 0 bases removed from V and 2 bases from J, the gap between germline ends came to 10 bases. Per germline, CDR1 MNHEY and CDR2 SVGEGT. CDR3 size: 15 residues. The CDR3 DNA is TGTGCCAGCAGTTACTCGAAAACAGTACAAGAGACCCAGTACTTC. Residues: CASSYSKTVQETQYF.

The sample holds a few counts of this clone. The J gene is TRBJ1-1, the V gene TRBV5-4; D possibly corresponds to TRBD1 (5 bases). Trimming removed 4 bases from V and 4 bases from J, with 11 bases in between. The CDR3 runs 13 residues. Germline CDR1 SGHNT, CDR2 YYREEE (reference sequence). The CDR3: CASSPGQGTEAFF. The CDR3 region has the DNA TGTGCCAGCAGCCCAGGACAAGGCACTGAAGCTTTCTTT.

CDR3 protein: CASSSPQGTPEAFF. CDR3 bases: TGTGCCAGCAGCTCTCCACAGGGTACACCTGAAGCTTTCTTT. J is TRBJ1-1 and V is TRBV5-6, with a tentative D call TRBD1 (6 bases). The CDR3 spans 14 residues. The V gene's germline CDR1 is SGHDT and CDR2 YYEEEE. V lost 3 bases to trimming and J lost 6 bases, with 15 bases between them.

The CDR3 spells CASSLQGEQYF. CDR3 coding DNA: TGTGCCAGCAGCTTACAGGGAGAGCAGTACTTC. This chain joins TRBV7-9 and TRBJ2-7; D perhaps matches TRBD1 (5 bases). The germline V and J ends were trimmed by 2 bases and 7 bases, with 6 bases remaining between them. The CDR3 contains 11 residues. CDR1 is SEHNR and CDR2 is FQNEAQ in the germline V gene (reference sequence).

This chain connects TRBV9 to TRBJ2-7, with 8 bases matching TRBD1. The V gene's germline CDR1 is SGDLS and CDR2 YYNGEE. The CDR3 totals 15 residues. V trimming: 0 bases; J trimming: 2 bases; junction bases outside the gene matches: 4. CDR3 protein: CASSVDPQGAYEQYF. In DNA form, the CDR3 reads TGTGCCAGCAGCGTAGACCCACAGGGGGCCTACGAGCAGTACTTC.

The chain recombines TRBV5-4 with TRBJ1-1, with 8 bases matching TRBD1. The germline V gene has CDR1 SGHNT and CDR2 YYREEE (reference sequence). V shed 4 bases and J 3 bases; nucleotides not matched to a gene: 11. This CDR3 is 16 amino acids long. CDR3: CASSMVAGGFYTEAFF. In DNA, the CDR3 is TGTGCCAGCAGCATGGTGGCAGGGGGCTTTTACACTGAAGCTTTCTTT.

The chain couples TRBV19 to TRBJ2-1, with D perhaps TRBD1 (5 bases). Germline V gives CDR1 LNHDA, CDR2 SQIVND (reference sequence). V lost 5 bases, J lost 0 bases, and 8 bases lay in between. The CDR3 has 14 residues. CDR3 DNA sequence: TGTGCCAGTAGTCTCGACAGCTCCTACAATGAGCAGTTCTTC. It translates to CASSLDSSYNEQFF.

This clone was found once. The CDR3 loop is CASSSHRGRRSPLHF. In nucleotides, the CDR3 is TGTGCCAGCAGTTCGCACAGGGGAAGGCGATCACCCCTCCACTTT. The genes are TRBV6-5 and TRBJ1-6, with TRBD1 identical over 7 bases. J gave up 10 bases and V 4 bases, and 10 bases lay outside the gene matches. This CDR3 comprises 15 residues. Germline V gene lookup returns CDR1 MNHEY and CDR2 SVGAGI.

V gene TRBV4-1 combines with J gene TRBJ2-1, with D unclear. The CDR3 totals 12 residues. The germline V gene encodes CDR1 MGHRA and CDR2 YSYEKL. V was clipped by 3 bases and J by 9 bases, with 9 bases between them. CDR3 amino acids: CASSQGTTEQFF. The DNA of the CDR3 is TGCGCCAGCAGCCAGGGCACGACTGAGCAGTTCTTC.

This clone appeared a few times. This chain links TRBV5-1 with TRBJ2-4, with TRBD1 identical over 12 bases. The CDR3 runs 16 residues. CDR1 and CDR2 (germline): SGHRS, YFSETQ. The V segment lost 4 bases and the J segment 7 bases; nucleotides outside the gene matches: 9. CDR3 bases: TGCGCCAGCAGCCCCGCGGGACAGGGGGCTCTGAACATTCAGTACTTC. Translation gives CASSPAGQGALNIQYF.

The gene calls are TRBV28 and TRBJ1-1; D might be TRBD1 (5 bases). The CDR3 has 14 amino acids. Germline V gives CDR1 MDHEN, CDR2 SYDVKM. V was clipped by 6 bases and J by 0 bases, with 11 bases between them. The CDR3 DNA sequence: TGTGCCAGCAGCCCTGGGGCCTTGAACACTGAAGCTTTCTTT. Encoded protein: CASSPGALNTEAFF.

The chain recombines TRBV18 with TRBJ1-1; 7 bases match TRBD1. Germline-derived CDR1 and CDR2 are KGHSH and LQKENI. This CDR3 has 15 residues. The ends lost 1 base at V and 4 bases at J; junction bases unmatched: 6. CDR3 bases: TGTGCCAGCTCACCACAGGAGGGGGCATCCACTGAAGCTTTCTTT. Protein: CASSPQEGASTEAFF.

This chain connects TRBV29-1 to TRBJ2-3, with 7 bases matching TRBD1. CDR3 length equals 15 residues. J gave up 0 bases and V 7 bases, and 10 bases lay outside the gene matches. Germline assignment: CDR1 SQVTM and CDR2 ANQGSEA. CDR3 sequence: CSARGTVSSTDTQYF. In nucleotides, the CDR3 is TGCAGCGCCAGGGGGACAGTCTCTAGCACAGATACGCAGTATTTT.

This clone appeared a single time. The genes are TRBV6-5 and TRBJ1-1; a weak D match, TRBD1 (5 bases). CDR1 and CDR2 from the germline V gene are MNHEY and SVGAGI. V lost 2 bases and J 11 bases, leaving 9 bases between the germline ends. The CDR3 spans 11 residues. CDR3 sequence: CASSYGRDAFF. In DNA, the CDR3 is TGTGCCAGCAGTTACGGGAGGGACGCTTTCTTT.

This clone turned up a few times. The gene calls are TRBV11-2 and TRBJ1-1; 9 bases are a match to TRBD1. There are 13 residues in the CDR3. Germline trimming cut 5 bases from V and 4 bases from J; bases unmatched to any gene: 2. Germline V CDR1 and CDR2: SGHAT, FQNNGV. As DNA, the CDR3 is TGTGCCAGCAGCCGGGACAGGGCCACTGAAGCTTTCTTT. As protein: CASSRDRATEAFF.

Only one count was recorded for this clone. The chain uses TRBV5-6 and TRBJ2-5; the D gene is possibly TRBD1 (5 bases). Germline CDR1 reads SGHDT; CDR2 reads YYEEEE. Between the trimmed V and J ends, which lost 2 bases and 7 bases, there was a span of 9 bases. The CDR3 spans 12 residues. CDR3 nucleotide sequence: TGTGCCAGCAGCTTAGCAGGGTGGACCCAGTACTTC. It encodes CASSLAGWTQYF.

The chain couples TRBV4-3 to TRBJ2-2; D gene ambiguous. Trimming removed 0 bases from V and 0 bases from J, with 14 bases in between. CDR3 length: 18 residues. The V gene's germline CDR1 is LGHNA and CDR2 YSLEER. CDR3 region: CASSQDPGFGANTGELFF. CDR3 in DNA: TGCGCCAGCAGCCAAGATCCGGGTTTCGGCGCGAACACCGGGGAGCTGTTTTTT.

The rearrangement uses TRBV27 and TRBJ2-7; D possibly corresponds to TRBD2 (7 bases). There are 14 residues in the CDR3. Trimming removed 1 base from V and 4 bases from J, with 11 bases in between. Germline CDR1 MNHEY, CDR2 SMNVEV (reference sequence). Here the CDR3 DNA reads TGTGCCAGCAGTTTATTCGGGGGGCGGTACGAGCAGTACTTC. As protein: CASSLFGGRYEQYF.

This sequence joins TRBV10-2 and TRBJ2-1; 7 positions agree with TRBD2. Trimming removed 0 bases from V and 0 bases from J; junction bases left unmatched: 5. The CDR3 covers 17 residues. Germline V CDR1 and CDR2: WSHSY, SAAADI. CDR3 region: CASSESVGGSSYNEQFF. The CDR3 DNA sequence: TGCGCCAGCAGTGAGTCGGTGGGCGGGAGCTCCTACAATGAGCAGTTCTTC.

The CDR3 DNA is TGTGCCAGCAGCCCGGTCCAGGGCTATGGCTACACCTTC. Its protein product is CASSPVQGYGYTF. The chain carries TRBV6-5 and TRBJ1-2, with D possibly TRBD1 on 5 matching bases. The CDR3 totals 13 residues. With 6 bases removed from V and 4 bases from J, the gap between germline ends came to 12 bases. The germline CDR1 and CDR2 sequences are MNHEY and SVGAGI.

The V and J genes are TRBV2 and TRBJ1-1; D remains unclear. This CDR3 is 14 amino acids long. From germline, CDR1 is SNHLY and CDR2 FYNNEI. V dropped 0 bases and J dropped 2 bases, with 7 bases sitting between them. The CDR3 region is CASSEARGNTEAFF. In DNA, the CDR3 is TGTGCCAGCAGTGAAGCCCGGGGAAACACTGAAGCTTTCTTT.